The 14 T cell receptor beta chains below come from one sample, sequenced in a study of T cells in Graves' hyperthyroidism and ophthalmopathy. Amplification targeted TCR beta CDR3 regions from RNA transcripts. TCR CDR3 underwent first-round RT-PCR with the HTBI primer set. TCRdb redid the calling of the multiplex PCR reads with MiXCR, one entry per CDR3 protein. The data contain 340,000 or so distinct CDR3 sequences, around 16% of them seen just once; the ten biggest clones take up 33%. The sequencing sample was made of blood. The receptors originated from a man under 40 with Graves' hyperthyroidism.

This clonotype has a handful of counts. The CDR3 sequence is CASSQDHPLAGAKDEQFF. CDR3 nucleotide sequence: TGTGCCAGCAGCCAAGATCATCCTCTAGCGGGTGCGAAGGATGAGCAGTTCTTC. The V call is TRBV4-2, the J call TRBJ2-1, with 8 bases identical to TRBD2. Germline V gene data show CDR1 as LGHNA and CDR2 as YNFKEQ. V lost 0 bases to trimming and J lost 8 bases; unmatched junction nucleotides: 15. The CDR3 covers 18 residues.

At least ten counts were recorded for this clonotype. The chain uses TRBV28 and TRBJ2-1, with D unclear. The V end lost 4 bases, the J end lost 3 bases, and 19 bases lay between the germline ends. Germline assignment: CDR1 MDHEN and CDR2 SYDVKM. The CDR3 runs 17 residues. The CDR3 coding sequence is TGTGCCAGCAGTTCTAAAAGGGTAGGACGCTACTACAATGAGCAGTTCTTC. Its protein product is CASSSKRVGRYYNEQFF.

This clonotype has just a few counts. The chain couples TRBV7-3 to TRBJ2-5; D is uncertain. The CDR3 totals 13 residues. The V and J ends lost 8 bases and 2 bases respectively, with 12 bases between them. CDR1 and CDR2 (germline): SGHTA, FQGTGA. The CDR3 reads CASAKGNQETQYF. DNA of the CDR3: TGTGCCAGCGCAAAGGGAAATCAAGAGACCCAGTACTTC.

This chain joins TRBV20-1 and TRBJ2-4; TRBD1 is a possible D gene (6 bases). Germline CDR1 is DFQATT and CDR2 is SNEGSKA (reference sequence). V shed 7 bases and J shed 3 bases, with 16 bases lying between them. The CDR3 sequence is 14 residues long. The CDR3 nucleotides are TGCAGTGTGGGGGCCCCTTCAGGCAAAAACATTCAGTACTTC. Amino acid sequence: CSVGAPSGKNIQYF.

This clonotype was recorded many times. The chain's CDR3 is CASRTQVKHSNQPQHF. CDR3 nucleotide sequence: TGTGCCAGCAGGACCCAAGTGAAACATAGCAATCAGCCCCAGCATTTT. This chain joins TRBV2 and TRBJ1-5; D not certain. CDR3 length: 16 amino acids. Germline CDR1 and CDR2: SNHLY and FYNNEI. The V and J ends lost 6 bases and 0 bases respectively, with 15 bases between them.

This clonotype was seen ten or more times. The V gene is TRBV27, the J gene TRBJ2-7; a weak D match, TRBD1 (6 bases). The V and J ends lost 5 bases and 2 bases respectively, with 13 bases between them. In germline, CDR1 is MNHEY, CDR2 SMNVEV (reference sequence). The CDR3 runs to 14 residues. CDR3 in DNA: TGTGCCAGCAGTACAGGACAGACGACCTACGAGCAGTACTTC. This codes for CASSTGQTTYEQYF.

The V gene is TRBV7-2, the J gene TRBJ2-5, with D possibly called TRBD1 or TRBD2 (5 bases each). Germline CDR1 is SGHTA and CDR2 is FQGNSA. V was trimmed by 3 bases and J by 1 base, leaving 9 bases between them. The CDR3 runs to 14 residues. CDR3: CASSFTGTQETQYF. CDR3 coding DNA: TGTGCCAGCAGCTTCACCGGGACCCAAGAGACCCAGTACTTC.

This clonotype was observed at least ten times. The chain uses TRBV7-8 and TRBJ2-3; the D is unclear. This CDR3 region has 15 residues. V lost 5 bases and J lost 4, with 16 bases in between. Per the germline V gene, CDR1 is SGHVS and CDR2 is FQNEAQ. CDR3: CASSALLGEADTQYF. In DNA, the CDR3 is TGTGCCAGCAGCGCCCTTCTGGGCGAGGCAGATACGCAGTATTTT.

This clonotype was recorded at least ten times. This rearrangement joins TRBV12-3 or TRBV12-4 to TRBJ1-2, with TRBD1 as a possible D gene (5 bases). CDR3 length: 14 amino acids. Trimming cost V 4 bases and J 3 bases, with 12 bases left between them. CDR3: CASSSGPTHYGYTF. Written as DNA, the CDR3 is TGTGCCAGCAGTTCGGGACCGACCCACTATGGCTACACCTTC.

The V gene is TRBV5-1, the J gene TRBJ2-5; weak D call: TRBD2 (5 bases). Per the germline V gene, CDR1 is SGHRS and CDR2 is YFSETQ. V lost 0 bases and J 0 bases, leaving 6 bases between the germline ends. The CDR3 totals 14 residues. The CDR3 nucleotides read TGCGCCAGCAGCTTGGAGCGGCACCAAGAGACCCAGTACTTC. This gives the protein CASSLERHQETQYF.

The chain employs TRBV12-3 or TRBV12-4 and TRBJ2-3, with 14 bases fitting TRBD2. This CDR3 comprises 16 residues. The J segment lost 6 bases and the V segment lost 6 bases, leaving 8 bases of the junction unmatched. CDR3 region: CASSQGLAGEGDTQYF. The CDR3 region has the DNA TGTGCCAGCAGCCAGGGACTAGCGGGAGAGGGTGATACGCAGTATTTT.

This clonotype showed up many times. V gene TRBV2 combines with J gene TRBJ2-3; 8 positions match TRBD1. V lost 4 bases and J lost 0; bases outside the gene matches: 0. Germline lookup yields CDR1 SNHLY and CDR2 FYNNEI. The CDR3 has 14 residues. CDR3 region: CASSGQGSTDTQYF. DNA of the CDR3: TGTGCCAGCAGTGGACAGGGGAGCACAGATACGCAGTATTTT.

In DNA, the CDR3 is TGCAGTGCTAGTGGAGGGTGGGGGGCTTTCTTT. Protein sequence: CSASGGWGAFF. The rearrangement links TRBV20-1 to TRBJ1-1; perhaps TRBD1 as D (5 bases). Deletions cut 3 bases from V and 11 bases from J, with 13 bases between. The CDR3 has 11 amino acids. CDR1 is DFQATT, CDR2 SNEGSKA, per germline (reference sequence).

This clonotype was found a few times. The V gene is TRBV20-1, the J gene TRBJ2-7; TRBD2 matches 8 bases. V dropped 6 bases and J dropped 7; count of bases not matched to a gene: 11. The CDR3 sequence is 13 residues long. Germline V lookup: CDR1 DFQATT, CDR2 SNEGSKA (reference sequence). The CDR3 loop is CSASLAALSEQYF. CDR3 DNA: TGCAGTGCCTCACTAGCGGCCCTTTCAGAGCAGTACTTC.